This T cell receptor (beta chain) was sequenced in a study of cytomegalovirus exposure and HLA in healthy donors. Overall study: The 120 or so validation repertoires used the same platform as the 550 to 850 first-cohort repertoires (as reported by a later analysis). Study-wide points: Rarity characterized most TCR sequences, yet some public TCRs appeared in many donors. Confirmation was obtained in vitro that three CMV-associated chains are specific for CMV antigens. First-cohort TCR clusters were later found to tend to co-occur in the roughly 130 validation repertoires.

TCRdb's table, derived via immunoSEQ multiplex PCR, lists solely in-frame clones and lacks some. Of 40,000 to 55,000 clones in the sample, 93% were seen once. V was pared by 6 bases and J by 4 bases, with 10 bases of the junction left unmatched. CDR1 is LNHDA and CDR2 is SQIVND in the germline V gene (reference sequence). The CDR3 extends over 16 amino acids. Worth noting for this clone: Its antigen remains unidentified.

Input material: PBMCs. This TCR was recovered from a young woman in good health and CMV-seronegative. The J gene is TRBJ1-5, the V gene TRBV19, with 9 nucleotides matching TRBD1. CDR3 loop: CASRSLDRGLNQPQHF. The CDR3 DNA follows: TGTGCCAGTAGATCCCTGGACAGGGGTTTAAATCAGCCCCAGCATTTT.